This TCR beta chain was captured in a study of blood T cell repertoires in COVID-19 (dated by TCRdb to about 2020). Background on the whole study: The collaborator samples originated in the United States, Italy and Spain and spanned the acute and convalescent phases of COVID-19. The material from the prospective study consisted of cDNA or gDNA derived from T cells, B-cell-depleted T cells, or PBMCs. Deeply sampled blood TCRbeta repertoires from subjects exposed to, actively infected with, or recovered from COVID-19 were included in the dataset. The repertoires were released in a freely available public database intended as a resource for research on the immune response to SARS-CoV-2. The samples were drawn from two sources: the first 160 participants of the ongoing ImmuneRACE study, and 950 to 1,500 subjects contributed by 6 global collaborators. Nearly every sample came with metadata listing a de-identified subject ID, COVID-19 status, age in years and sex. Where HLA class I and class II types were available, the types were taken from metadata supplied by the sample provider, not from assay-based typing. Paper-wide results and their limitations: The amount of clinical and demographic metadata varied by source and participant and was provided uncurated.

The collaborating institutions used their own protocols to collect whole blood in K2EDTA tubes. For TCRbeta analysis, collaborators shipped samples in one of three forms: frozen whole blood, isolated PBMCs, or DNA extracted from either of those sample types. Based on the germline V gene, the CDR1 and CDR2 sequences are SNHLY and FYNNEI. From the cysteine through the phenylalanine, the CDR3 covers 16 amino acids. Only CDR3 DNA is held: 48 bases, read in frame from base 1. From V the trimming removes 4 bases and from J it removes 2 bases, while the gene matches leave 6 bases of the junction unaccounted for. As concerns this clone: The specificity of this receptor is unknown. No base quality information exists; no much larger clone differs at one position.

The immunoSEQ Assay, a bias-controlled multiplex PCR, was used to amplify TCRbeta CDR3 regions from genomic DNA. Per the source publication's procedure: Nucleated cell counts per sample were estimated from amplification of reference gene primers within the assay. To quantify the absolute abundance of each unique TCRbeta CDR3 rearrangement, sequence reads were collapsed and filtered. For each sample, productive Simpson clonality was calculated by taking the square root of Simpson's diversity index across productive rearrangements. In its TCRdb copy, this immuneACCESS table keeps in-frame sequences only and misses some clones. Where compared with another copy, unresolved V genes explain less than half of these, and the others have no known cause. That table is the source of V, J and clone size, and D and trimming were worked out from the DNA. The sample has roughly 100,000 clones on record, about four fifths of them singletons. The ten largest account for roughly 4.1% of the sample.

Sequencing input: peripheral blood. This clonotype was sampled from a human donor in a cohort sampled during active COVID-19. Recombination connected TRBV2 to TRBJ2-5, with 11 bases aligning to TRBD2. At the DNA level, the sequence is TGTGCCAGCAGTGGAGTAGCGGGGGGGCGGCAAGAGACCCAGTACTTC. The resulting protein is CASSGVAGGRQETQYF.